This T cell receptor beta chain was identified during a study of Graves' ophthalmopathy and Graves' hyperthyroidism. In this sample, this clonotype turned up many times. Antigen specificity is unknown. The V gene lost 3 bases and the J gene lost 0 bases, with 14 bases spanning the gap. Germline V gene lookup returns CDR1 SGHTS and CDR2 YDEGEE. The CDR3 is made up of 16 amino acids. General observations from the study: Ophthalmopathy progression prediction by the model yielded a sensitivity of 60% to 71% and a specificity of roughly 72%. Among thyroid clonotypes expanded above 0.001 frequency, most also appeared in blood.

RNA served as the template for amplifying TCR beta CDR3 regions. Scientists carried out first-round RT-PCR using HTBI primers and then a second-round multiplex PCR. TCRdb called the multiplex PCR reads again in MiXCR, with one record for every CDR3 protein. The table includes 52,000 or so distinct CDR3 sequences, approximately 47% detected once. Patients were excluded if they had other autoimmune diseases or uncontrolled infections, and likewise if pregnancy or lactation applied. What supplied the PBMCs was roughly 11 ml of fresh peripheral blood. This rearrangement joins TRBV5-8 to TRBJ2-3; D possibly corresponds to TRBD2 (6 bases). The receptor was isolated from an adult woman with Graves' ophthalmopathy. The source material was peripheral blood. CDR3 sequence: CASSSSEGASTDTQYF. The CDR3 DNA reads TGTGCCAGCAGCTCCTCGGAGGGCGCTAGCACAGATACGCAGTATTTT.